This TCR beta chain was identified in a study of OX40 agonist ivuxolimab in advanced cancers. Looking at the study overall: In this trial design, patients received ivuxolimab intravenously at 0.01 to 10 mg/kg every 2 weeks. At about 82% male, the cohort had a mean age of 60 years, ranging from about 20 to 79.

A word on this clone: Its target is not known.

TCRdb's copy holds only in-frame clones and misses some; the assay was immunoSEQ multiplex PCR. This sample has approximately 90,000 clones, with roughly nine tenths found just once. General study points: What antigens the expanded peripheral T cells recognized was never established. Clonal expansion from baseline to week 6 occurred in both CD4+ and CD8+ T cells.

The clonotype comes from an adult with an advanced solid tumor such as melanoma, head and neck, liver or kidney cancer. Sequencing used CD4+ or CD8+ T cells sorted from blood, obtained in a trial of the OX40 agonist ivuxolimab.

Written as DNA, the CDR3 is TGTGCCAGCAGCTCCCCAGGGTTCTTAGAGACCCAGTACTTC. Translation gives CASSSPGFLETQYF. This chain joins TRBV5-6 and TRBJ2-5; tentative D call: TRBD1 (5 bases). Trimming left V 3 bases short and J 4 bases short, with 13 bases between. CDR1 is SGHDT and CDR2 is YYEEEE in the germline V gene. The CDR3 is made up of 14 amino acids.